The 17 T cell receptor beta chains below all came from one sample that was sequenced in a study of T cells after yellow fever vaccination. TCRdb re-called the 5' RACE reads through MiXCR, storing one row per CDR3 protein. The sample yields about 550,000 distinct CDR3 sequences, about 19% seen once. The starting material was PBMCs, obtained 15 days after the yellow fever booster vaccination. The receptors come from a man aged 25 to 45 who received the YFV17D yellow fever vaccine.

This clonotype was seen a handful of times. This chain links TRBV29-1 with TRBJ2-3; no clear D. Per the germline V gene, CDR1 is SQVTM and CDR2 is ANQGSEA. V lost 7 bases and J 1 base, leaving 9 bases between the germline ends. This CDR3 comprises 12 residues. Written as DNA, the CDR3 is TGCAGCGGACGGAGCGGCACAGATACGCAGTATTTT. Its protein product is CSGRSGTDTQYF.

This clonotype was seen a few times. The chain has TRBV29-1 and TRBJ2-6, with 9 bases fitting TRBD2. The CDR3 loop spans 14 amino acids. The V segment lost 5 bases and the J segment 14 bases; nucleotides outside the gene matches: 13. In germline, CDR1 is SQVTM, CDR2 ANQGSEA. CDR3 in amino acids: CSVYKREAPGILTF. The CDR3 DNA reads TGCAGCGTTTACAAGCGGGAGGCCCCCGGTATCCTGACTTTC.

The table lists this clonotype with a few counts. The J gene is TRBJ2-1, the V gene TRBV12-5; 12 bases are shared with TRBD2. Trimming cost V 1 base and J 6 bases; bases outside gene matches: 7. CDR3 size: 17 residues. Germline CDR1 and CDR2: LGHNT and FRNRAP. As DNA, the CDR3 is TGTGCTAGTGGTTTGGAAATGACTAGCGGGGGACCCAATGAGCAGTTCTTC. This codes for CASGLEMTSGGPNEQFF.

The chain uses TRBV7-3 and TRBJ2-5, with 13 bases identical to TRBD2. V shed 5 bases and J 4 bases; nucleotides not matched to a gene: 7. The CDR3 is 16 amino acids. Germline V gene sequence: CDR1 SGHTA, CDR2 FQGTGA. The CDR3 bases are TGTGCCAGCAGCAAACAACTAGCGGGAGGGGGAGAGACCCAGTACTTC. As protein: CASSKQLAGGGETQYF.

This chain uses TRBV30 with TRBJ2-2; no definite D call. This CDR3 has 11 amino acids. V was trimmed by 0 bases and J by 10 bases, leaving 6 bases between them. Looked up from germline, CDR1 is GTSNPN and CDR2 is SVGIG (reference sequence). The CDR3 nucleotides read TGTGCCTGGAGTGTACTATCGGAGCTGTTTTTT. Translating gives CAWSVLSELFF.

The V gene is TRBV7-9, the J gene TRBJ2-7; D is perhaps TRBD2 (6 bases). The V end was cut by 4 bases, the J end by 6 bases, with 13 bases between. Germline V gene lookup returns CDR1 SEHNR and CDR2 FQNEAQ (reference sequence). The CDR3 consists of 13 residues. The CDR3 DNA reads TGTGCCAGCAGCTCCCGCGGGGTTCGCGAGCAGTACTTC. The encoded protein is CASSSRGVREQYF.

The sample holds a few counts of this clonotype. The genes are TRBV7-2 and TRBJ2-5; 11 bases line up with TRBD2. The ends lost 0 bases at V and 3 bases at J; junction bases unmatched: 3. The CDR3 totals 16 residues. CDR1 is SGHTA and CDR2 is FQGNSA in the germline V gene. CDR3 nucleotides: TGTGCCAGCAGCTTAGCAGGGACTAGCGGTGAAGAGACCCAGTACTTC. This codes for CASSLAGTSGEETQYF.

The chain couples TRBV20-1 to TRBJ1-2; D is perhaps TRBD1 (5 bases). With 1 base removed from V and 6 bases from J, the gap between germline ends came to 12 bases. CDR1 is DFQATT and CDR2 is SNEGSKA in the germline V gene (reference sequence). The CDR3 loop spans 13 amino acids. The CDR3 sequence is CSARVPGVHGYTF. For the CDR3, the DNA is TGCAGTGCTAGAGTTCCGGGGGTTCATGGCTACACCTTC.

This clonotype was counted a few times. The rearrangement links TRBV18 to TRBJ2-3; 7 bases align to TRBD1. The CDR3 runs 15 residues. Germline V gene sequence: CDR1 KGHSH, CDR2 LQKENI. The ends lost 6 bases at V and 4 bases at J; junction bases unmatched: 10. CDR3 coding DNA: TGTGCCAGCTCCCCGCCCTCCAGGGGGTCAGATACGCAGTATTTT. It yields the protein CASSPPSRGSDTQYF.

V and J are TRBV7-2 and TRBJ2-3; 8 bases match TRBD1. Germline values: CDR1 SGHTA, CDR2 FQGNSA. J was trimmed by 6 bases and V by 4 bases; bases with no gene match: 9. The CDR3 runs to 15 residues. The CDR3 bases are TGTGCCAGCAGCTCCTCATTGACAGGGGCTGATACGCAGTATTTT. It specifies CASSSSLTGADTQYF.

The chain is built from TRBV10-3 and TRBJ2-2, with 10 bases identical to TRBD1. The CDR3 loop spans 15 amino acids. In germline, CDR1 is ENHRY, CDR2 SYGVKD. Trimming removed 6 bases from V and 4 bases from J; junction bases left unmatched: 5. DNA for the CDR3: TGTGCCATCAGGAAGGGACAGGGGAGCACCGGGGAGCTGTTTTTT. This encodes CAIRKGQGSTGELFF.

The chain joins TRBV5-4 to TRBJ2-5; D is unresolved. The germline gives CDR1 SGHNT, CDR2 YYREEE (reference sequence). CDR3 size: 16 residues. V lost 7 bases, J lost 1 base, and 20 bases lay in between. Written as DNA, the CDR3 is TGTGCCAGCTCTCTCGTCGTAGGGTTGGGCCAAGAGACCCAGTACTTC. Amino acids: CASSLVVGLGQETQYF.

The chain carries TRBV29-1 and TRBJ2-4, with D hard to call. The CDR3 is 14 residues long. Germline V CDR1 and CDR2: SQVTM, ANQGSEA. V was pared by 7 bases and J by 0 bases, with 13 bases between. Here the CDR3 DNA reads TGCAGCGGGGCCCGTAGCCCAGCCAAAAACATTCAGTACTTC. This translates into CSGARSPAKNIQYF.

The sample holds a few counts of this clonotype. V and J are TRBV9 and TRBJ2-2, with TRBD1 matching over 7 bases. Germline CDR1 SGDLS, CDR2 YYNGEE. J gave up 8 bases and V 3 bases, and 4 bases lay outside the gene matches. This CDR3 spans 13 amino acids. The CDR3 is CASSEQTGGELFF. CDR3 DNA: TGTGCCAGCAGCGAACAGACAGGGGGGGAGCTGTTTTTT. Combining the CDR3 with reference TRBV9 and TRBJ2-2 gives the whole variable domain DSGVTQTPKHLITATGQRVTLRCSPRSGDLSVYWYQQSLDQGLQFLIQYYNGEERAKGNILERFSAQQFPDLHSELNLSSLELGDSALYFCASSEQTGGELFFGEGSRLTVL.

This clonotype was counted once. This chain joins TRBV4-2 and TRBJ2-6; 12 bases map to TRBD2. Germline V CDR1 and CDR2: LGHNA, YNFKEQ. The CDR3 is 18 residues long. The V gene end was trimmed by 4 bases and the J gene end by 1 base; junction bases not matched to a gene: 5. CDR3 sequence reads: CASSPGLAGPSGANVLTF. In nucleotides, the CDR3 is TGTGCCAGCAGCCCTGGACTAGCGGGGCCTTCTGGGGCCAACGTCCTGACTTTC.

V gene TRBV28 combines with J gene TRBJ1-1; no reliable D call. V was shortened by 3 bases and J by 5 bases, with 7 bases between the two germline ends. The germline V gene has CDR1 MDHEN and CDR2 SYDVKM. The CDR3 totals 12 residues. For the CDR3, the DNA is TGTGCCAGCAGTTTGCAGCTGACTGAAGCTTTCTTT. Protein sequence: CASSLQLTEAFF.

This clonotype was picked up a small number of times. This chain joins TRBV29-1 and TRBJ1-1; D uncertain. Germline loops: CDR1 SQVTM, CDR2 ANQGSEA. The CDR3 covers 13 residues. The ends were cut back, 4 bases at V and 3 bases at J, with 12 bases in the middle. The CDR3 bases are TGCAGCGTTGTCAAAGAAGGGTACACTGAAGCTTTCTTT. Protein product: CSVVKEGYTEAFF.